This T cell receptor (beta chain) was sequenced for a study of cytomegalovirus exposure and HLA in healthy donors. PCR amplification relied on 60 Vbeta primers (plus 13 Jbeta primers). Clones were sequenced by immunoSEQ multiplex PCR, and TCRdb holds only the in-frame ones, with some missing. The sample carries tens of thousands of clones, around three quarters recorded once. The trim removed 8 bases at V and 5 bases at J, leaving 11 bases unmatched. The CDR3 sequence is 15 residues long. CDR1 and CDR2 (germline): SGHNT, YYREEE (reference sequence). The TCR originated in a male donor in good health and CMV-seronegative. This chain joins TRBV5-4 and TRBJ1-1, with 11 bases aligning to TRBD1. Sequenced material: PBMCs. The CDR3 nucleotides read TGTGCCAGTATTAACCAGGGACAGGGGGGGACTGAAGCTTTCTTT. This sequence encodes CASINQGQGGTEAFF.